What follows are 29 T cell receptor beta chains derived from one specimen sequenced in a study of blood T cells in healthy people across ages. The use of a sample-barcoded 5' primer and a J-beta primer mix characterized a second PCR of 7 to 11 cycles. One entry per CDR3 protein, called by TCRdb with MiXCR from the 5' RACE reads. The repertoire has 1.8 million or so distinct CDR3 sequences, 39% of them found once; the top ten carry under 25%. The sequenced sample was blood. The receptors stem from a human donor in good health.

V gene TRBV20-1 combines with J gene TRBJ2-3; 7 nucleotides line up with TRBD2. The CDR3 extends over 14 amino acids. CDR1 DFQATT and CDR2 SNEGSKA come from the germline V gene (reference sequence). Trimming took 7 bases from V and 2 from J; bases not matched to a gene: 9. The CDR3 coding sequence is TGCAGTGACTCCAGGGAGGGAGACACAGATACGCAGTATTTT. Its protein product is CSDSREGDTDTQYF.

The chain joins TRBV29-1 to TRBJ2-1; 7 bases match TRBD1. Germline CDR1 is SQVTM and CDR2 is ANQGSEA. V lost 5 bases and J lost 12; bases outside the gene matches: 19. The CDR3 spans 15 residues. The CDR3 bases are TGCAGCGTTCCGTCCGTAGGGGGCTGGACGGACGGGCAGTTCTTC. It translates to CSVPSVGGWTDGQFF.

This clonotype was seen more than once but under ten times. The gene calls are TRBV7-9 and TRBJ2-1; D remains ambiguous. Germline lookup yields CDR1 SEHNR and CDR2 FQNEAQ (reference sequence). Trimming shortened V by 2 bases and J by 4 bases, and 12 bases separated the two germline ends. This CDR3 spans 15 amino acids. The CDR3 nucleotides are TGTGCCAGCAGCTTAAAGGGTCTAGAATACAATGAGCAGTTCTTC. Amino acid sequence: CASSLKGLEYNEQFF.

This clonotype has only one observation. The V call is TRBV30, the J call TRBJ2-4, with D unresolved. The J call may be faulty, since TRBJ2-5 better matches the DNA end. Germline assignment: CDR1 GTSNPN and CDR2 SVGIG (reference sequence). The CDR3 consists of 12 residues. Written as DNA, the CDR3 is TGTGCCTGGAATTTCGGAGAAGAGACCCAGTACTTC. This gives the protein CAWNFGEETQYF.

This clonotype has only a few counts. V and J are TRBV10-3 and TRBJ2-7, with D possibly being TRBD2 (5 bases). This CDR3 has 15 residues. Trimming removed 4 bases at V and 1 base at J, with 14 bases between. Germline values: CDR1 ENHRY, CDR2 SYGVKD. The CDR3, as DNA: TGTGCCATCAGTGCGAACCGGGAACTGTCCTACGAGCAGTACTTC. As protein: CAISANRELSYEQYF.

This clonotype was seen more than once but under ten times. The gene calls are TRBV7-9 and TRBJ1-2; D unclear. The CDR3 is 16 residues long. Per the germline V gene, CDR1 is SEHNR and CDR2 is FQNEAQ (reference sequence). Trimming cost V 1 base and J 4 bases, with 16 bases left between them. CDR3 sequence reads: CASSLGLGERRYGYTF. The CDR3 region has the DNA TGTGCCAGCAGCTTAGGATTGGGTGAGCGACGCTATGGCTACACCTTC.

V gene TRBV7-2 combines with J gene TRBJ2-7; no definite D call. The CDR3 has 16 amino acids. Germline values: CDR1 SGHTA, CDR2 FQGNSA. Trimming cost V 2 bases and J 2 bases, with 16 bases left between them. DNA for the CDR3: TGTGCCAGCAGCTTAATCGTACACTCGAGCCCCTACGAGCAGTACTTC. This encodes CASSLIVHSSPYEQYF.

Here the CDR3 reads CASSLSRGTNSYEQYF. As DNA, the CDR3 is TGTGCCAGCAGCTTATCAAGGGGGACGAATTCCTACGAGCAGTACTTC. J is TRBJ2-7 and V is TRBV11-1; D perhaps matches TRBD1 (6 bases). Germline lookup yields CDR1 SGHAT and CDR2 FQDESV (reference sequence). Trimming stripped 2 bases from V and 1 base from J, with 15 bases between. This CDR3 has 16 amino acids.

The chain uses TRBV15 and TRBJ2-3; TRBD2 might be the D (7 bases). Germline CDR1 reads LNHNV; CDR2 reads YYDKDF (reference sequence). This CDR3 is 18 amino acids long. Trimming removed 8 bases from V and 6 bases from J, with 30 bases in between. The CDR3 sequence: CATSQGVSSGGPGDTQYF. In DNA, the CDR3 is TGTGCCACCTCACAGGGAGTGTCTAGCGGCGGACCGGGGGATACGCAGTATTTT.

There are a few counts of this clonotype. V and J are TRBV12-5 and TRBJ1-1; perhaps TRBD1 as D (6 bases). Per germline, CDR1 LGHNT and CDR2 FRNRAP. V was shortened by 5 bases and J by 8 bases, with 27 bases between the two germline ends. The CDR3 spans 17 residues. This chain's CDR3 is CASGPPSLQGLRIEAFF. As DNA, the CDR3 is TGTGCTAGTGGTCCGCCGTCTTTACAGGGATTGCGAATAGAAGCTTTCTTT.

This chain links TRBV29-1 with TRBJ2-7, with TRBD2 matching over 7 bases. This CDR3 has 14 amino acids. V shed 5 bases, J shed 3 bases, and the junction held 10 bases outside the gene matches. Germline V gene sequence: CDR1 SQVTM, CDR2 ANQGSEA. In DNA, the CDR3 is TGCAGCGTTTTGGGAGGGAGAAACCGCTACGAGCAGTACTTC. Translated: CSVLGGRNRYEQYF.

This chain links TRBV10-3 with TRBJ2-4, with 11 nucleotides matching TRBD1. The J call is doubtful: the DNA matches TRBJ2-7 better. This CDR3 is 16 amino acids long. Germline V lookup: CDR1 ENHRY, CDR2 SYGVKD. As DNA, the CDR3 is TGTGCCATCAGTGCCGTTCCGGGACAGGGGGCCTACGAGCAGTACTTC. This sequence encodes CAISAVPGQGAYEQYF.

The chain is built from TRBV29-1 and TRBJ2-1, with 9 positions matching TRBD2. The trim removed 7 bases at V and 10 bases at J, leaving 11 bases unmatched. CDR1 and CDR2 from the germline V gene are SQVTM and ANQGSEA. The CDR3 length is 13 residues. This chain's CDR3 is CSAQTSGRSEQFF. CDR3 DNA: TGCAGCGCCCAGACTAGCGGCCGGTCGGAGCAGTTCTTC.

This chain links TRBV7-2 with TRBJ2-5; 8 positions match TRBD1. This CDR3 has 17 amino acids. Germline loops: CDR1 SGHTA, CDR2 FQGNSA. Trimming at V came to 2 bases and at J to 5 bases, leaving 13 bases not matched to a gene. The CDR3 sequence: CASSLYGAGQGRETQYF. The CDR3 DNA follows: TGTGCCAGCAGCTTATATGGAGCTGGACAGGGTAGGGAGACCCAGTACTTC.

This chain joins TRBV27 and TRBJ2-6; TRBD1 aligns across 10 bases. The J segment lost 0 bases and the V segment lost 4 bases, leaving 9 bases of the junction unmatched. CDR1 MNHEY and CDR2 SMNVEV come from the germline V gene (reference sequence). CDR3 size: 19 residues. The CDR3 nucleotides read TGTGCCAGCAGTTCCCCCCGGGGACAGGGGAGCTCTGGGGCCAACGTCCTGACTTTC. It translates to CASSSPRGQGSSGANVLTF.

This clonotype was seen a single time. This chain connects TRBV20-1 to TRBJ2-1; 13 bases align to TRBD2. V was pared by 6 bases and J by 0 bases, with 8 bases of the junction left unmatched. The CDR3 has 17 amino acids. Germline CDR1 DFQATT, CDR2 SNEGSKA (reference sequence). The CDR3: CSARLAGGQSSYNEQFF. In nucleotides, the CDR3 is TGCAGTGCAAGACTAGCGGGGGGCCAGAGCTCCTACAATGAGCAGTTCTTC.

In its sample, this clonotype was seen a few times. This rearrangement joins TRBV4-1 to TRBJ2-5; unclear D gene. This CDR3 is 15 amino acids long. Looked up from germline, CDR1 is MGHRA and CDR2 is YSYEKL. The V end was cut by 2 bases, the J end by 4 bases, with 14 bases between. The CDR3 DNA is TGCGCCAGCAGCCAAACCTGGGCCCCGGGAGAGACCCAGTACTTC. Its protein is CASSQTWAPGETQYF.

V and J are TRBV27 and TRBJ2-5; D uncertain. CDR3 length: 11 residues. The V end was cut by 7 bases, the J end by 5 bases, with 8 bases between. Per the germline V gene, CDR1 is MNHEY and CDR2 is SMNVEV (reference sequence). The CDR3 DNA sequence: TGTGCCAGCAAGCTAGGGGAGACCCAGTACTTC. Amino acids: CASKLGETQYF.

The chain is built from TRBV29-1 and TRBJ1-5; 7 bases map to TRBD1. Trimming cost V 6 bases and J 5 bases; bases outside gene matches: 10. The CDR3 length is 14 residues. The germline CDR1 and CDR2 sequences are SQVTM and ANQGSEA. CDR3 coding DNA: TGCAGCGTGGCACCCAGGGGGGAGGATCAGCCCCAGCATTTT. It encodes CSVAPRGEDQPQHF.

The V call is TRBV3-1, the J call TRBJ1-4; D is uncertain. Germline lookup yields CDR1 LGHDT and CDR2 YNNKEL (reference sequence). V was clipped by 11 bases and J by 4 bases, with 17 bases between them. This CDR3 has 14 amino acids. The CDR3 sequence is CAGTSSSVNEKLFF. The CDR3 DNA follows: TGTGCCGGCACCTCTTCCTCCGTTAATGAAAAACTGTTTTTT. The variable domain in full, with the rest retrieved from reference TRBV3-1 and TRBJ1-4, is DTAVSQTPKYLVTQMGNDKSIKCEQNLGHDTMYWYKQDSKKFLKIMFSYNNKELIINETVPNRFSPKSPDKAHLNLHINSLELGDSAVYFCAGTSSSVNEKLFFGSGTQLSVL.

The chain combines TRBV7-9 with TRBJ2-7; TRBD1 agrees at 7 bases. V dropped 5 bases and J dropped 7; count of bases not matched to a gene: 14. Germline V gives CDR1 SEHNR, CDR2 FQNEAQ (reference sequence). CDR3 length equals 15 residues. The chain's CDR3 is CASSLEGTAVPEQYF. CDR3 sequence (DNA): TGTGCCAGCAGCCTAGAGGGGACAGCCGTCCCTGAGCAGTACTTC.

The chain combines TRBV4-2 with TRBJ1-2; 8 positions agree with TRBD1. This CDR3 region has 18 residues. With V trimmed by 2 bases and J by 4 bases, 15 bases remained unmatched. In germline, CDR1 is LGHNA, CDR2 YNFKEQ. The CDR3 DNA follows: TGTGCCAGCAGCCAAAGTGGCGAGGCAGGACAGGGCCCCTATGGCTACACCTTC. Amino acid sequence: CASSQSGEAGQGPYGYTF.

The chain recombines TRBV6-5 with TRBJ2-3, with a tentative D call TRBD2 (6 bases). V lost 0 bases and J 0 bases, leaving 13 bases between the germline ends. Germline V gene data show CDR1 as MNHEY and CDR2 as SVGAGI. The CDR3 has 17 amino acids. CDR3 amino acids: CASSYSISGSSTDTQYF. For the CDR3, the DNA is TGTGCCAGCAGTTACTCTATTAGCGGATCTAGCACAGATACGCAGTATTTT.

The sample holds one count of this clonotype. The rearrangement uses TRBV29-1 and TRBJ2-5; no reliable D call. TRBJ2-1 matches the DNA end more closely, so the J call is doubtful. The CDR3 totals 14 residues. CDR1 is SQVTM and CDR2 is ANQGSEA in the germline V gene. The CDR3 DNA reads as TGCAGCGTTGATAGAGGAATGTACCAAGAGACCCAGTTCTTC. This codes for CSVDRGMYQETQFF.

The chain recombines TRBV7-2 with TRBJ1-6, with D tentatively TRBD1 (6 bases). This CDR3 is built from 15 residues. From germline, CDR1 is SGHTA and CDR2 FQGNSA. Trimming cost V 8 bases and J 10 bases, with 21 bases left between them. Here the CDR3 DNA reads TGTGCCAGCGCTCGGGAACAGGGTCTGAGGTCACCCCTCCACTTT. Amino acids: CASAREQGLRSPLHF.

This clonotype was counted between two and nine times. The chain recombines TRBV7-9 with TRBJ2-4, with 12 bases aligning to TRBD2. The CDR3 contains 14 residues. CDR1 SEHNR and CDR2 FQNEAQ come from the germline V gene (reference sequence). Germline trimming cut 5 bases from V and 6 bases from J; bases unmatched to any gene: 2. CDR3 in DNA: TGTGCCAGCAGCCCTAGCGGGGGGGCAAACATTCAGTACTTC. Translated, it gives CASSPSGGANIQYF.

This clonotype has just a few counts. The CDR3 loop is CSGGVGQETQYF. The CDR3 DNA is TGCAGCGGAGGAGTCGGGCAAGAGACCCAGTACTTC. The genes are TRBV29-1 and TRBJ2-5; D uncertain. CDR1 and CDR2 from the germline V gene are SQVTM and ANQGSEA. CDR3 length equals 12 residues. The V and J ends lost 7 bases and 2 bases respectively, with 11 bases between them.

The V and J genes are TRBV7-2 and TRBJ2-6; 8 bases fit TRBD2. V lost 3 bases, J lost 1 base, and 14 bases stayed unmatched. Germline-derived CDR1 and CDR2 are SGHTA and FQGNSA. The CDR3 spans 20 residues. This chain's CDR3 is CASSFRGVGRGASGANVLTF. The DNA for the CDR3 is TGTGCCAGCAGCTTCCGAGGAGTAGGGCGGGGGGCTTCTGGGGCCAACGTCCTGACTTTC.

This clonotype has only a few counts. The genes are TRBV29-1 and TRBJ2-7, with TRBD1 identical over 7 bases. This CDR3 has 13 residues. V was clipped by 1 base and J by 2 bases; unmatched bases: 2. In germline, CDR1 is SQVTM, CDR2 ANQGSEA. CDR3 in DNA: TGCAGCGTTGAAGGGGACAGACCCTACGAGCAGTACTTC. The encoded protein is CSVEGDRPYEQYF.